This record concerns one TCR beta chain sequence. The antigen remains unidentified. This sample is part of a study of hypomethylating agent response in myelodysplastic syndrome. On the study more broadly: TET2 mutation, the most common, occurred in 5 of 11 patients.

General study points: Responders gained more novel clonotypes; non-responders had more contracted clonotypes after treatment.

The protocol was immunoSEQ multiplex PCR, while the TCRdb copy is restricted to in-frame clones and leaves out a portion. The sample shows a few thousand clones, roughly four fifths of them seen only once. CDR3 length: 15 amino acids. Per the germline V gene, CDR1 is MNHNS and CDR2 is SASEGT. This chain links TRBV6-1 with TRBJ2-5; D gene unclear. TRBJ2-7 explains the end of the DNA better; the J call may be wrong. The TCR comes from a human donor with myelodysplastic syndrome. The input for sequencing was bone marrow, taken before or after starting hypomethylating agent treatment for myelodysplastic syndrome (not recorded which). For the CDR3, the DNA is TGTGCCAGCAGTGAACGAGTACTCCTTCTCTACGAGCAGTACTTC. Protein sequence: CASSERVLLLYEQYF.